This T cell receptor (beta chain) originates from a study of blood T cells in healthy people across ages. Study results and limitations: Older age coincided with a roughly linear decline in TCR beta diversity per million T cells.

This clonotype has a handful of counts. Its target is not known. V dropped 5 bases and J dropped 4; count of bases not matched to a gene: 11. Germline V gene sequence: CDR1 SGHKS, CDR2 YYEKEE (reference sequence). CDR3 size: 15 residues. The use of a sample-barcoded 5' primer and a J-beta primer mix characterized a second PCR of about 6 to 12 cycles. TCRdb reprocessed the 5' RACE reads with MiXCR, giving one entry per CDR3 protein. Of about 1.8 million distinct CDR3 sequences listed, approximately 50% were seen once; the top ten hold about 2.1%. The sequence was collected from a woman aged 35 to 49 in good health. Material: blood. The chain links TRBV5-5 to TRBJ1-2; TRBD1 matches at 7 bases. The CDR3 nucleotides are TGTGCCAGCAGGGGAAAGGGACAGCCGCCCTATGGCTACACCTTC. The encoded protein is CASRGKGQPPYGYTF.